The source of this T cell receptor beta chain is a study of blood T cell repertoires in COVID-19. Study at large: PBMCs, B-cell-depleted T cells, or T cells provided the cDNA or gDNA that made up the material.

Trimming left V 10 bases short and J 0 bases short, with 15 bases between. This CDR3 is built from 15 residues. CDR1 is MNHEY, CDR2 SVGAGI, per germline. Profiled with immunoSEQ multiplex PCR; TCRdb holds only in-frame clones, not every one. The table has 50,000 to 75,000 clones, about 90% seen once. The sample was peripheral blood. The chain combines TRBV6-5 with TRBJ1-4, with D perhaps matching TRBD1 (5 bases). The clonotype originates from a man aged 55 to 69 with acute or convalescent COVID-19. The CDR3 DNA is TGTGCCACTCGGACTGGGGGGTCAACTAATGAAAAACTGTTTTTT. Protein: CATRTGGSTNEKLFF.